The present T cell receptor (beta chain) was sequenced within a study of CD8+CD57+ T cells in acquired aplastic anemia. Study-wide points: No significant difference in CD8+ Simpson's diversity was found between patients and controls. Patients and controls shared nearly 30 CD8+ CDR3 sequences, which appeared highly expressed in patients and within their immunodominant clones.

Trimming took 4 bases from V and 2 from J, leaving 9 bases between them. Germline V CDR1 and CDR2: DFQATT, SNEGSKA (reference sequence). This CDR3 contains 12 residues. This clonotype was seen repeatedly, ten times or more. Its antigen is unknown. Genomic DNA templated the TCR beta VDJ and CDR3 profiling. Each CDR3 protein is one row after TCRdb ran MiXCR on the reads. This table has around 430,000 distinct CDR3 sequences, over 25% appearing once. Before being chosen for sequencing, patients had shown CD8+CD57+ cell expansion by flow cytometry. Diagnosis of severe acquired aplastic anemia applied to all patients. When blood sampling took place, the patients had received no therapy.

The TCR was taken from a human donor with aplastic anemia. Input material: sorted CD4+, CD8+, or CD8+CD57+ T cells (not recorded which) from PBMCs. The J gene is TRBJ2-7, the V gene TRBV20-1; unclear D gene. The CDR3 loop is CSAIETAYEQYF. CDR3 bases: TGCAGTGCTATTGAAACGGCCTACGAGCAGTACTTC.